This record looks at one T cell receptor beta chain sequence and its context. The antigen remains unidentified. The table came from immunoSEQ multiplex PCR; TCRdb's copy has only in-frame clones and leaves some out. This table has about 150,000 clones, 93% appearing once. The source of the sample is a study of T cell responses to AZD1222 COVID-19 vaccine. Study-level results: Per reports, nearly half of all spike-specific TCRs target regions that are unmutated in variants. Mapped onto spike, vaccine-associated CD4 TCRs spanned it and were dominant at 160-218 and 743-854.

V lost 1 base and J lost 5; bases outside the gene matches: 12. Germline CDR1 and CDR2: SQVTM and ANQGSEA. The CDR3 spans 16 residues. Sequenced here: peripheral blood, sampled on day 0 of AZD1222 vaccination. This sequence joins TRBV29-1 and TRBJ2-7, with 9 nucleotides matching TRBD2. The sequence was collected from an adult in good health. In DNA, the CDR3 is TGCAGCGTTGAAGGGCTAGCGGGACCTGATGGACACGAGCAGTACTTC. Its translation: CSVEGLAGPDGHEQYF.